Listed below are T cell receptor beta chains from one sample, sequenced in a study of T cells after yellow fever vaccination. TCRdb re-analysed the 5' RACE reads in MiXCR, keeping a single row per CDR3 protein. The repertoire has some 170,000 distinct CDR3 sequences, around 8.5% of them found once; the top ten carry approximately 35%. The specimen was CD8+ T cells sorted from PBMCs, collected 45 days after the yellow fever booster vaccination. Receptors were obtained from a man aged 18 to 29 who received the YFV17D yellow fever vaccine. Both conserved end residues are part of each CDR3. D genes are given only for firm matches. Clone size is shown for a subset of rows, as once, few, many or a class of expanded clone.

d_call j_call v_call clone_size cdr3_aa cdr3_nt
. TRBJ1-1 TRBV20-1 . CSALDDRTPNTEAFF TGCAGTGCTCTGGATGACAGGACCCCGAACACTGAAGCTTTCTTT
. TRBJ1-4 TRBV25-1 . CASSVREVATNEKLFF TGTGCCAGCAGTGTAAGGGAAGTGGCAACTAATGAAAAACTGTTTTTT
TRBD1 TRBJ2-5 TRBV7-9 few CASSSPTGFIYETQYF TGTGCCAGCAGCTCCCCGACAGGGTTCATTTACGAGACCCAGTACTTC
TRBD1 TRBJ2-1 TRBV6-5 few CASSYSDTGVGEQFF TGTGCCAGCAGTTACTCAGATACAGGGGTTGGTGAGCAGTTCTTC
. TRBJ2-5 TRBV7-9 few CASRRDSQETQYF TGTGCCAGCAGGCGGGACAGCCAAGAGACCCAGTACTTC
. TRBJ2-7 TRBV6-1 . CASIPEGFPYEQYF TGTGCCAGCATACCGGAAGGTTTCCCCTACGAGCAGTACTTC
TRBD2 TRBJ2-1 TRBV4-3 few CASSQTSGAVAGEQFF TGCGCCAGCAGCCAGACTAGCGGGGCAGTCGCAGGGGAGCAGTTCTTC
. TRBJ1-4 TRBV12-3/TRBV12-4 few CASSQDRSNEKLFF TGTGCCAGCAGTCAAGACAGGTCTAATGAAAAACTGTTTTTT
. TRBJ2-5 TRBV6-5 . CASSYSSIRGTEETQYF TGTGCCAGCAGTTACTCGAGTATTCGGGGGACCGAAGAGACCCAGTACTTC
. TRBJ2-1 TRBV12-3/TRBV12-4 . CASSSRGWHLLYNEQFF TGTGCCAGCAGTTCCCGTGGATGGCACCTACTCTACAATGAGCAGTTCTTC
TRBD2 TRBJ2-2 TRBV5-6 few CASSLIAGGDTGELFF TGTGCCAGCAGCTTAATAGCGGGGGGTGACACCGGGGAGCTGTTTTTT
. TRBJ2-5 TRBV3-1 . CASSQEWGLLSAQYF TGTGCCAGCAGCCAAGAATGGGGCCTGTTGTCGGCCCAGTACTTC
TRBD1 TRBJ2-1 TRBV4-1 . CASSDPGQGIYEQFF TGCGCCAGTTCAGACCCGGGACAGGGGATCTATGAGCAGTTCTTC
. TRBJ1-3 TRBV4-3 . CASSQGTASGNTIYF TGCGCCAGCAGCCAAGGGACAGCCTCTGGAAACACCATATATTTT
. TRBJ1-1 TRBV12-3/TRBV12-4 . CASSSPGKVGTEAFF TGTGCCAGCAGTTCGCCAGGGAAGGTTGGCACTGAAGCTTTCTTT
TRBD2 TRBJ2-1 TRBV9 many CASSNSGTSGNEQFF TGTGCCAGCAGTAACTCCGGGACTAGCGGGAATGAGCAGTTCTTC
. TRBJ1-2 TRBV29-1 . CSAWPLRWGFDGYTF TGCAGCGCCTGGCCCCTGAGGTGGGGTTTCGATGGCTACACCTTC
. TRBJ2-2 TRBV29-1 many CSVAVSTGELFF TGCAGCGTTGCAGTGTCTACCGGGGAGCTGTTTTTT
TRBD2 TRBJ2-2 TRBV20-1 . CSAMGLADTGGAGELFF TGCAGTGCGATGGGACTAGCGGATACAGGTGGGGCCGGGGAGCTGTTTTTT
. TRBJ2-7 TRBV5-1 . CASSFPGREQYF TGCGCCAGCAGTTTCCCCGGCCGCGAGCAGTACTTC
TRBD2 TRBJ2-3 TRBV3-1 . CASSHRAGNTDTQYF TGTGCCAGCAGCCATCGAGCGGGGAACACAGATACGCAGTATTTT
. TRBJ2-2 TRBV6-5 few CASSYLGTITLTGELFF TGTGCCAGCAGTTACCTGGGGACCATAACGTTAACCGGGGAGCTGTTTTTT
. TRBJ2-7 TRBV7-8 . CASSFDPRRGGYEQYF TGTGCCAGCAGCTTCGACCCGAGGAGGGGAGGCTACGAGCAGTACTTC
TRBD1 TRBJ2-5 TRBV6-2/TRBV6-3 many CASSQTDRGAWETQYF TGTGCCAGCAGTCAGACGGACAGGGGTGCGTGGGAGACCCAGTACTTC
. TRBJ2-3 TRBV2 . CASSEVPQAAYF TGTGCCAGCAGTGAGGTTCCACAGGCAGCGTATTTT
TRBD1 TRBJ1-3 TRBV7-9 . CASSLVGQGAGNTIYF TGTGCCAGCAGCTTGGTGGGACAGGGGGCTGGAAACACCATATATTTT
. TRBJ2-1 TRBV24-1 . CATSDLGYEQFF TGTGCCACCAGTGATTTAGGGTATGAGCAGTTCTTC
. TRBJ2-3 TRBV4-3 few CASSQEGSPTDTQYF TGCGCCAGCAGCCAAGAGGGCAGCCCCACAGATACGCAGTATTTT
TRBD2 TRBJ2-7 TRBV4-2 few CASSRAGTSGVYEQYF TGTGCCAGCAGCCGAGCTGGGACTAGCGGGGTATACGAGCAGTACTTC
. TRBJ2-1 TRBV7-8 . CASSSESHPSGSYNEQFF TGTGCCAGCAGCTCGGAGTCGCATCCATCTGGGAGCTACAATGAGCAGTTCTTC
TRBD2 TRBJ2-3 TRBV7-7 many CAIRGGSTDTQYF TGTGCCATCCGGGGGGGGTCGACAGATACGCAGTATTTT
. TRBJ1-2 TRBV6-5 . CASSYSIAYGYTF TGTGCCAGCAGTTACTCGATAGCCTATGGCTACACCTTC
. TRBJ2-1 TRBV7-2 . CASSFEVRGGSYNEQFF TGTGCCAGCAGCTTCGAGGTTCGTGGGGGCTCCTACAATGAGCAGTTCTTC
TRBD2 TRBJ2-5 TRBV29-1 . CSVESERGTRGTQYF TGCAGCGTTGAAAGCGAGCGGGGTACCCGGGGGACCCAGTACTTC
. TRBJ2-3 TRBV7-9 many CASSLPHFPPGDTQYF TGTGCCAGCAGCTTACCCCACTTCCCCCCGGGGGATACGCAGTATTTT
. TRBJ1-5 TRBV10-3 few CAISESRDSGNQPQHF TGTGCCATCAGTGAGTCACGAGACAGTGGCAATCAGCCCCAGCATTTT
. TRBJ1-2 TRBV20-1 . CSARVKEYGYTF TGCAGTGCTAGAGTGAAGGAATATGGCTACACCTTC
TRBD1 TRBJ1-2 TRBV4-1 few CASSPGQDNYGYTF TGCGCCAGCAGCCCGGGACAGGATAACTATGGCTACACCTTC
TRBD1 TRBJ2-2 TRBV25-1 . CASSKWTGKNTGELFF TGTGCCAGCAGTAAATGGACAGGGAAGAACACCGGGGAGCTGTTTTTT
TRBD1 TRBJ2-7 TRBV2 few CASSFGQGVHREQYF TGTGCCAGCAGTTTTGGACAGGGGGTACATCGCGAGCAGTACTTC
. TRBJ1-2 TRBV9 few CASSPPVGYGYTF TGTGCCAGCAGCCCCCCTGTCGGCTATGGCTACACCTTC
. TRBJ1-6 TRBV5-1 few CASSLQTTYNSPLHF TGCGCCAGCAGCTTGCAAACCACCTATAATTCACCCCTCCACTTT
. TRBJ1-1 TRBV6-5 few CSASSVRGTEAFF TGTAGCGCCAGCAGTGTACGCGGGACTGAAGCTTTCTTT
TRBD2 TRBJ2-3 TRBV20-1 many CSAREPGLAGGPDTQYF TGCAGTGCTAGGGAACCAGGACTAGCGGGCGGTCCAGATACGCAGTATTTT
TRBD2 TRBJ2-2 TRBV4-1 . CASSQWTNAGGTFTGELFF TGCGCCAGCAGCCAATGGACCAACGCGGGGGGGACGTTCACCGGGGAGCTGTTTTTT
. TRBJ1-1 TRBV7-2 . CASSLLRGVGTEAFF TGTGCCAGCAGCTTACTCCGAGGTGTTGGCACTGAAGCTTTCTTT
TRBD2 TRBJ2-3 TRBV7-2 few CASSLGAGGSDTQYF TGTGCCAGCAGCCTTGGTGCGGGGGGCTCAGATACGCAGTATTTT
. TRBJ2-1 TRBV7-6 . CASSPRWGGAGDEQFF TGTGCCAGCAGCCCGAGATGGGGGGGGGCCGGCGATGAGCAGTTCTTC
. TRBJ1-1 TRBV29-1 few CSVGVVGANTEAFF TGCAGCGTTGGGGTGGTAGGGGCCAACACTGAAGCTTTCTTT
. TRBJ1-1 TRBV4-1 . CASSQDISWGTEAFF TGCGCCAGCAGCCAAGATATTAGTTGGGGGACTGAAGCTTTCTTT
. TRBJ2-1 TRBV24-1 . CATSDLTGSNEQFF TGTGCCACCAGTGATTTGACCGGGTCCAATGAGCAGTTCTTC
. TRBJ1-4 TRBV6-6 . CASSYSGEKLFF TGTGCCAGCAGTTACTCCGGTGAAAAACTGTTTTTT